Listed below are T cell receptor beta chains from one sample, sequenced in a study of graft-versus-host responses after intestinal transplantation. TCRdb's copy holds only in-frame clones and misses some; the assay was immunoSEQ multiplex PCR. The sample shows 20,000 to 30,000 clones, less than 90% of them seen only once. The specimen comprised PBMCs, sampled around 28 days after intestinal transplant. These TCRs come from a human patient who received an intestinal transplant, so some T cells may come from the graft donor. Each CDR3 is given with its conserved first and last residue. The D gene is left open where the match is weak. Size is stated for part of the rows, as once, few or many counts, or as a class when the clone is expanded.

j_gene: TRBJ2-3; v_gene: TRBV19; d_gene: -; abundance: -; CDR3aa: CASSKLDFTDTQYF; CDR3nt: TGTGCCAGTAGTAAATTAGACTTCACAGATACGCAGTATTTT
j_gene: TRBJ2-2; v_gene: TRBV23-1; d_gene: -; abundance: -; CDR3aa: CASSQSSDLLGAGELFF; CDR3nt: TGCGCCAGCAGTCAATCATCGGATTTATTAGGAGCCGGGGAGCTGTTTTTT
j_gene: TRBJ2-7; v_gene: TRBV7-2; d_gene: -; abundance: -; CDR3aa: CASSDYYEQYF; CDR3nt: TGTGCCAGCAGCGACTACTACGAGCAGTACTTC
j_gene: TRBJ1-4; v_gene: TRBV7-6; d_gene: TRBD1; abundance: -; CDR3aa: CASSLGGTGNEKLFF; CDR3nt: TGTGCCAGCAGCTTAGGCGGGACAGGCAATGAAAAACTGTTTTTT
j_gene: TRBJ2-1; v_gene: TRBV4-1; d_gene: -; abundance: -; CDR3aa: CASSQTPGSNNEQFF; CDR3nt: TGCGCCAGCAGCCAAACTCCTGGTAGCAACAATGAGCAGTTCTTC
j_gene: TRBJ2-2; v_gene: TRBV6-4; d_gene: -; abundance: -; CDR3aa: CASSDGTGELFF; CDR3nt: TGTGCCAGCAGTGACGGCACCGGGGAGCTGTTTTTT
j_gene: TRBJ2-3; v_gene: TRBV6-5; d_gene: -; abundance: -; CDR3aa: CASSYSIHGTDTQYF; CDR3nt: TGTGCCAGCAGTTACTCGATACATGGGACAGATACGCAGTATTTT
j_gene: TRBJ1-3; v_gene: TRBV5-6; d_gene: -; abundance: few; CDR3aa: CASSYLTGAGNTIYF; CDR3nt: TGTGCCAGCAGCTACCTGACAGGAGCTGGAAACACCATATATTTT
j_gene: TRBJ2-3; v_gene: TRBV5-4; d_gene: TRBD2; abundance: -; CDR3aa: CASSFPSGGSDTQYF; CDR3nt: TGTGCCAGCAGCTTTCCTAGCGGGGGTTCAGATACGCAGTATTTT
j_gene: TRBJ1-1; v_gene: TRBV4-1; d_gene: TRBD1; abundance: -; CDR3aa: CASSHPDRGNTEAFF; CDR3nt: TGCGCCAGCAGCCATCCCGACAGGGGTAACACTGAAGCTTTCTTT
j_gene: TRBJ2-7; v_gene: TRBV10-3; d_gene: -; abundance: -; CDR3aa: CAIRGRKDYEQYF; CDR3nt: TGTGCCATCAGGGGGCGCAAGGACTACGAGCAGTACTTC
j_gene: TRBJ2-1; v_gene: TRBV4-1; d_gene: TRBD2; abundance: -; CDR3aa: CASSSGPAGDEQFF; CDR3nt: TGCGCCAGCAGTTCAGGACCGGCGGGGGATGAGCAGTTCTTC
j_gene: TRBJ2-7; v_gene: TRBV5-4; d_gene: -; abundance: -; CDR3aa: CASSSGTGYEQYF; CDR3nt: TGTGCCAGCAGCTCCGGGACTGGGTACGAGCAGTACTTC
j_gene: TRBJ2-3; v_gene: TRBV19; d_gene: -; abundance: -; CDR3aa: CASTGAGSTDTQYF; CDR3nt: TGTGCCAGTACGGGGGCAGGGAGCACAGATACGCAGTATTTT
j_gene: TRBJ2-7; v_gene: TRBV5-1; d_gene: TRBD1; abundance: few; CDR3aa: CASSLTGVYYEQYF; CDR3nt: TGCGCCAGCAGCTTGACAGGGGTGTATTACGAGCAGTACTTC
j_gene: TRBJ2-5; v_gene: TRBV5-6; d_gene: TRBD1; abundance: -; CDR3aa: CASSLISGGDYF; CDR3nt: TGTGCCAGCAGCTTAATTTCAGGGGGCGACTACTTC
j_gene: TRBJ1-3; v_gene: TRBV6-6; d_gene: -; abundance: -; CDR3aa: CASSYLDSSGNTIYF; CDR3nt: TGTGCCAGCAGTTACCTAGACAGCTCTGGAAACACCATATATTTT
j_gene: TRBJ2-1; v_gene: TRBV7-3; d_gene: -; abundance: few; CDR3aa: CASSLGNEQFF; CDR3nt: TGTGCCAGCAGCTTAGGGAATGAGCAGTTCTTC
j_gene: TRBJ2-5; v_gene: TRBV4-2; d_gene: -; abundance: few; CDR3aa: CASSQSQGGGAETQYF; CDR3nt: TGTGCCAGCAGCCAATCGCAGGGGGGAGGCGCAGAGACCCAGTACTTC
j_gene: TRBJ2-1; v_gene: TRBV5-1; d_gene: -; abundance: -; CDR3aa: CASSRESYNEQFF; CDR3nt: TGCGCCAGCAGCCGCGAGTCCTACAATGAGCAGTTCTTC
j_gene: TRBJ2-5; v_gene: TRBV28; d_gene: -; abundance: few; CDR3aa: CASSLTVRGETQYF; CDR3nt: TGTGCCAGCAGTTTAACGGTCCGCGGGGAGACCCAGTACTTC
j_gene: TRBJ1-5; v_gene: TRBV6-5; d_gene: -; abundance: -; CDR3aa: CASSNQGRNQPQHF; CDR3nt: TGTGCCAGCAGCAATCAGGGTCGCAATCAGCCCCAGCATTTT
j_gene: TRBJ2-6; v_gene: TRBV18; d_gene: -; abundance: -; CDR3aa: CASSLGTPGANVLTF; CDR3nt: TGTGCCAGCTCACTCGGGACCCCTGGGGCCAACGTCCTGACTTTC
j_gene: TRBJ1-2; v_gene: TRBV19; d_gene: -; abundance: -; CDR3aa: CASSPGPDGYTF; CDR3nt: TGTGCCAGTAGTCCGGGGCCGGATGGCTACACCTTC
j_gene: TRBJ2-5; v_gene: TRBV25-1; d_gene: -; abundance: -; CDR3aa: CASSDMDSGETQYF; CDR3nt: TGTGCCAGCAGTGACATGGACAGTGGGGAGACCCAGTACTTC
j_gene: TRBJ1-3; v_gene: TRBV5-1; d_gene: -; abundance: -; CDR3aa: CASSLETGNTIYF; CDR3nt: TGCGCCAGCAGCTTGGAGACTGGAAACACCATATATTTT
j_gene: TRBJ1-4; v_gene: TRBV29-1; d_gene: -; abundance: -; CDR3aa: CSVEGAQNEKLFF; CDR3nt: TGCAGCGTTGAGGGGGCCCAGAATGAAAAACTGTTTTTT
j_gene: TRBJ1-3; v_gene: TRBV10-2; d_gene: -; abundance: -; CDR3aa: CASSGGGSGNTIYF; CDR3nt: TGCGCCAGCAGTGGAGGGGGCTCTGGAAACACCATATATTTT
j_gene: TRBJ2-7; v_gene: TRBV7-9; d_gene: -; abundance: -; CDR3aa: CASSLGSRGGNYEQYF; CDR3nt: TGTGCCAGCAGCTTAGGGAGCAGGGGAGGGAACTACGAGCAGTACTTC
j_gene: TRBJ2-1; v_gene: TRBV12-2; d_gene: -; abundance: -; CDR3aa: CASRFSTLRNNEQFF; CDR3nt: TGTGCAAGTCGCTTCTCGACACTCCGAAACAATGAGCAGTTCTTC
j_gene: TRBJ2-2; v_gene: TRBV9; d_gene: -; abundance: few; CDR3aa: CASSARTQLNTGELFF; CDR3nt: TGTGCCAGCAGCGCACGGACTCAATTAAACACCGGGGAGCTGTTTTTT
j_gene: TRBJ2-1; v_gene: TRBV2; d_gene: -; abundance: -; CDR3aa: CASRTGFNEQFF; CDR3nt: TGTGCCAGCAGAACAGGGTTCAATGAGCAGTTCTTC
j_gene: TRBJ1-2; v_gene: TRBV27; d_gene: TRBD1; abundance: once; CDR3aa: CASSLLPGTGYGYTF; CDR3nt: TGTGCCAGCAGTTTACTCCCCGGGACAGGGTATGGCTACACCTTC
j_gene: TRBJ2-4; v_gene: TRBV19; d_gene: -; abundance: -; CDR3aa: CASSPFLVIAKNIQYF; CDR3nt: TGTGCCAGTAGTCCTTTTTTGGTGATAGCCAAAAACATTCAGTACTTC
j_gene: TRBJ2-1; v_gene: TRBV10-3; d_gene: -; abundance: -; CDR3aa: CAITEGSFYNEQFF; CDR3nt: TGTGCCATCACCGAGGGGTCTTTTTACAATGAGCAGTTCTTC
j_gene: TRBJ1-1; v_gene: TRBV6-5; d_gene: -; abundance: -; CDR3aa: CASSENWGRAEAFF; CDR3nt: TGTGCCAGCAGTGAAAATTGGGGTCGCGCTGAAGCTTTCTTT
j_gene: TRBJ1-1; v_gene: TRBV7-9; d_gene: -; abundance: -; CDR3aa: CASSPPRVQAFF; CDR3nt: TGTGCCAGCAGCCCCCCCAGGGTACAAGCTTTCTTT
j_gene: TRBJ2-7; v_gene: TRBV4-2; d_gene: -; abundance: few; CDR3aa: CASSPLDRNLLREQYF; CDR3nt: TGTGCCAGCAGCCCCCTGGATAGGAATCTCCTACGAGAGCAGTACTTC
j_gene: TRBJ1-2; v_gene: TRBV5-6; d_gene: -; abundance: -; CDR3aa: CASSLGRGENGYTF; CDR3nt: TGTGCCAGCAGCTTGGGCAGGGGAGAGAATGGCTACACCTTC
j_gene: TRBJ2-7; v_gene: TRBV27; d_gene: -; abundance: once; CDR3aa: CASSFHRTPYEQYF; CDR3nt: TGTGCCAGCAGTTTCCACAGGACCCCCTACGAGCAGTACTTC
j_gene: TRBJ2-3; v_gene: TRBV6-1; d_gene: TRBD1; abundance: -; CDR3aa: CASSEMGQFPDTQYF; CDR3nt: TGTGCCAGCAGTGAGATGGGACAGTTCCCAGATACGCAGTATTTT
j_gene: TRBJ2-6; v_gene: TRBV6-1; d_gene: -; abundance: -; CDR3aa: CASSERGRLSGANVLTF; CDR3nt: TGTGCCAGCAGTGAAAGGGGACGGCTCTCTGGGGCCAACGTCCTGACTTTC
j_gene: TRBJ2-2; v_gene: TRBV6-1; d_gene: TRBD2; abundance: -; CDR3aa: CASSEDVGWGLANTGELFF; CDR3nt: TGTGCCAGCAGTGAAGATGTAGGTTGGGGACTAGCGAACACCGGGGAGCTGTTTTTT
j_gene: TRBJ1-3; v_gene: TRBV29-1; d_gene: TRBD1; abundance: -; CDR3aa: CSVRQGFGNTIYF; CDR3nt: TGCAGCGTCCGACAGGGGTTCGGAAACACCATATATTTT
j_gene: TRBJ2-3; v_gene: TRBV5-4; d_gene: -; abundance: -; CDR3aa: CASRSTSTDTQYF; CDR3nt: TGTGCCAGCAGATCGACTAGCACAGATACGCAGTATTTT
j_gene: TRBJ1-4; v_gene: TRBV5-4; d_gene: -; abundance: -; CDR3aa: CASSLERGGEKLFF; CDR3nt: TGTGCCAGCAGCTTGGAGAGGGGTGGGGAAAAACTGTTTTTT